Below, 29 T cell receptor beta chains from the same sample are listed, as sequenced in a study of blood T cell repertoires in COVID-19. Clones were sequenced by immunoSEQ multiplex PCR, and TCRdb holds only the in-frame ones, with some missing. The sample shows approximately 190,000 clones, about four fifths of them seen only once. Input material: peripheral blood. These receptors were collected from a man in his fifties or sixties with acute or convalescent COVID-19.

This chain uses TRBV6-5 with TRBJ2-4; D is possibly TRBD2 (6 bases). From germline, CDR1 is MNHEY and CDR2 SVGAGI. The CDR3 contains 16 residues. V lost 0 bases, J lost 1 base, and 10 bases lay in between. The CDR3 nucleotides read TGTGCCAGCAGTTACTCGGGTGGGGGGGCCAAAAACATTCAGTACTTC. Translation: CASSYSGGGAKNIQYF.

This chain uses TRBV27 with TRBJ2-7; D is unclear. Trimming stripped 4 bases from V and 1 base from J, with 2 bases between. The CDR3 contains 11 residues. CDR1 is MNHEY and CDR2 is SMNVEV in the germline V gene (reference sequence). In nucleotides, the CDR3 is TGTGCCAGCAGTTCATCCTACGAGCAGTACTTC. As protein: CASSSSYEQYF.

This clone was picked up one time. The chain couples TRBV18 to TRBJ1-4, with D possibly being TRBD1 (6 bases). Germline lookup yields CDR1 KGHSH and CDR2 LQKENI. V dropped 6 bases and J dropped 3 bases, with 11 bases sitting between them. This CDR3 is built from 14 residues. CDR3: CASSPGAANEKLFF. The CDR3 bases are TGTGCCAGCTCCCCAGGGGCGGCTAATGAAAAACTGTTTTTT.

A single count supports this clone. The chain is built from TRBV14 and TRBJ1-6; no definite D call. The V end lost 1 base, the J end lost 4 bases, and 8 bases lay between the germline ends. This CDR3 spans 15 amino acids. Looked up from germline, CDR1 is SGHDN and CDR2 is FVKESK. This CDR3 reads CASSQGGHYNSPLHF. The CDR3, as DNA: TGTGCCAGCAGCCAAGGTGGCCATTATAATTCACCCCTCCACTTT.

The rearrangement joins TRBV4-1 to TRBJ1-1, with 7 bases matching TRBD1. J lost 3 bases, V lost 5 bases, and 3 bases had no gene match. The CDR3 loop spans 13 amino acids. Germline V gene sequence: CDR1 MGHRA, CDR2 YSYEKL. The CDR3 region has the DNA TGCGCCAGCAGCAGACAGGGTGACACTGAAGCTTTCTTT. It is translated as CASSRQGDTEAFF.

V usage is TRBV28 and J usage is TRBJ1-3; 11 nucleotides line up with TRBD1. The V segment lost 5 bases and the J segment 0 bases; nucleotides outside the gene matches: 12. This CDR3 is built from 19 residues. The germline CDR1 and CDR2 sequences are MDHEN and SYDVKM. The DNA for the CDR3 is TGTGCCAGCAGTCTACGGACAGGGGGCATTGCCTACTCTGGAAACACCATATATTTT. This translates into CASSLRTGGIAYSGNTIYF.

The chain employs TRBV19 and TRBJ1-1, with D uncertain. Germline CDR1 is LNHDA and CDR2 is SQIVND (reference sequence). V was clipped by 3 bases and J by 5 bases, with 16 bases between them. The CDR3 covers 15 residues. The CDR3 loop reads CASSIAYGRRTEAFF. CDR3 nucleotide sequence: TGTGCCAGTAGTATTGCGTATGGCAGGAGGACTGAAGCTTTCTTT.

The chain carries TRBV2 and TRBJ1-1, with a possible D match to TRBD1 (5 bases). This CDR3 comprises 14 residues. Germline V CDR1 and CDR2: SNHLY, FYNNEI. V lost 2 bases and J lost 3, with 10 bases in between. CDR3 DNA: TGTGCCAGCAGTGAAAGGGGAGGGGACACTGAAGCTTTCTTT. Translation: CASSERGGDTEAFF.

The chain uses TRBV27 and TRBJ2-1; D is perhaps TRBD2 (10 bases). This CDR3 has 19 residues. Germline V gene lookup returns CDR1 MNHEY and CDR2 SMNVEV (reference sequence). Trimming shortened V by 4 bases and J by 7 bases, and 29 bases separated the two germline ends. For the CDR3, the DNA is TGTGCCAGCAGTTCCCTCACAGGGGGCGCGGCTAGCGGGAGTAATGAGCAGTTCTTC. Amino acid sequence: CASSSLTGGAASGSNEQFF.

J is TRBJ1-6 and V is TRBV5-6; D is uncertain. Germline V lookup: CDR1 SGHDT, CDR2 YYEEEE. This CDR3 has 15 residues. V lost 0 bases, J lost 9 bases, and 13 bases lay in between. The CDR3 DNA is TGTGCCAGCAGCTTGGCGGGAGGTCCGACTTCACCCCTCCACTTT. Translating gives CASSLAGGPTSPLHF.

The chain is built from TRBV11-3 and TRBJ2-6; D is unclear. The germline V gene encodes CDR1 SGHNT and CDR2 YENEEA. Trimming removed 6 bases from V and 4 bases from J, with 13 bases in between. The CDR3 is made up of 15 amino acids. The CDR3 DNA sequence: TGTGCCAGCAGTAACACCTGGTCAGGGGCCAACGTCCTGACTTTC. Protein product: CASSNTWSGANVLTF. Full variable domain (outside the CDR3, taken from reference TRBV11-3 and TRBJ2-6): EAGVVQSPRYKIIEKKQPVAFWCNPISGHNTLYWYLQNLGQGPELLIRYENEEAVDDSQLPKDRFSAERLKGVDSTLKIQPAELGDSAVYLCASSNTWSGANVLTFGAGSRLTVL.

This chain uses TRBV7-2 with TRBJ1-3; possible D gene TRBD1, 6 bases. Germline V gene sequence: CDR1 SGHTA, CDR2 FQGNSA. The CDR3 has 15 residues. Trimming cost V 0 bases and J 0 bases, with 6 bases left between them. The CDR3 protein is CASSLADSSGNTIYF. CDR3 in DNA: TGTGCCAGCAGCTTAGCGGACAGCTCTGGAAACACCATATATTTT.

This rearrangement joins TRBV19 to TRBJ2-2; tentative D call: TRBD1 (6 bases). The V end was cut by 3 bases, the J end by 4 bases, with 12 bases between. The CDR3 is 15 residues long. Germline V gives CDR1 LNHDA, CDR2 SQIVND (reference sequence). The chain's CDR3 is CASSISTGSTGELFF. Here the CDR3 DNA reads TGTGCCAGTAGTATCTCCACAGGGAGCACCGGGGAGCTGTTTTTT.

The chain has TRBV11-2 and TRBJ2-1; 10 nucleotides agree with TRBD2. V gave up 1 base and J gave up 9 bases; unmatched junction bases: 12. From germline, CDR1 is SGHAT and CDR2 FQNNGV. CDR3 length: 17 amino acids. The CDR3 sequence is CASSLGLAKRGGFEQFF. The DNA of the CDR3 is TGTGCCAGCAGCTTAGGCCTGGCCAAGCGGGGGGGCTTTGAGCAGTTCTTC.

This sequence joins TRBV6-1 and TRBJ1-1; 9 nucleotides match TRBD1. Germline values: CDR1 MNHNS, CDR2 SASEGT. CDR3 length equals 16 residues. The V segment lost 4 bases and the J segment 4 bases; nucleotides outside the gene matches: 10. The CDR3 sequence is CASSARTGVVGTEAFF. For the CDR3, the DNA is TGTGCCAGCAGTGCCCGGACAGGGGTTGTAGGCACTGAAGCTTTCTTT.

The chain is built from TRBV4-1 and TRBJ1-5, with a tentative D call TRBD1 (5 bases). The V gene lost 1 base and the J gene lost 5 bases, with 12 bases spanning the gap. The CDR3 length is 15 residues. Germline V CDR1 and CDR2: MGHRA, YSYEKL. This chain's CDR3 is CASSQGTVRDQPQHF. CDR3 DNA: TGCGCCAGCAGCCAAGGGACGGTCAGGGATCAGCCCCAGCATTTT.

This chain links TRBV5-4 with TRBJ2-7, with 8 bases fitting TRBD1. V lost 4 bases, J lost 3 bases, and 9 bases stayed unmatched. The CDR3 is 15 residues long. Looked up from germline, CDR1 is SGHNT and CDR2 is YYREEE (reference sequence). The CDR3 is CASSLLGTGNYEQYF. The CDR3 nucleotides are TGTGCCAGCAGCCTCCTGGGGACAGGTAACTACGAGCAGTACTTC.

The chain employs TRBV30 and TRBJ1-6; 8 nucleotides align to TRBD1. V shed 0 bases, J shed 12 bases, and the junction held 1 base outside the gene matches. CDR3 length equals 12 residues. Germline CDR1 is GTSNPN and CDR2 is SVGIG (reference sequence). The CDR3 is CAWSVTGGPLHF. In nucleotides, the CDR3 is TGTGCCTGGAGTGTAACAGGGGGACCCCTCCACTTT.

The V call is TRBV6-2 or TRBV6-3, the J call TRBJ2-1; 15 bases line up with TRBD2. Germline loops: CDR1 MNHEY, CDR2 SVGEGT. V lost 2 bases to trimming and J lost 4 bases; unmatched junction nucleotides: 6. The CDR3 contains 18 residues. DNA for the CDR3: TGTGCCAGCAGTTACGCAGGGACTAGCGGGGGGCGGTACAATGAGCAGTTCTTC. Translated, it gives CASSYAGTSGGRYNEQFF.

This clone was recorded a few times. The CDR3 is CASSIVVGSGNTIYF. CDR3 DNA sequence: TGTGCCAGTAGTATAGTTGTCGGTTCTGGAAACACCATATATTTT. The chain has TRBV19 and TRBJ1-3, with D unclear. Per the germline V gene, CDR1 is LNHDA and CDR2 is SQIVND (reference sequence). CDR3 length: 15 amino acids. With 1 base removed from V and 1 base from J, the gap between germline ends came to 8 bases.

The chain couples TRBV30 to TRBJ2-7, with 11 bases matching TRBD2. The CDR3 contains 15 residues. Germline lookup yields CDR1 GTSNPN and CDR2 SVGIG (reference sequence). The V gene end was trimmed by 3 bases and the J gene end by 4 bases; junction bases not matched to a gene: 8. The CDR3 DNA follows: TGTGCCTGGAGACCCCGACTAGCGGGGCTTTACGAGCAGTACTTC. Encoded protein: CAWRPRLAGLYEQYF.

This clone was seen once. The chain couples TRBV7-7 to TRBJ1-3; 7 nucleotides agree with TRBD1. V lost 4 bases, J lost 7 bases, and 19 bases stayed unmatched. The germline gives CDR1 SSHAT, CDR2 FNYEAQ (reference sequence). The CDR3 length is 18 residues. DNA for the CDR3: TGTGCCAGCAGCTCCCTCGGGGTTTTAAAGGGGGCAGTGAACACCATATATTTT. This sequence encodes CASSSLGVLKGAVNTIYF.

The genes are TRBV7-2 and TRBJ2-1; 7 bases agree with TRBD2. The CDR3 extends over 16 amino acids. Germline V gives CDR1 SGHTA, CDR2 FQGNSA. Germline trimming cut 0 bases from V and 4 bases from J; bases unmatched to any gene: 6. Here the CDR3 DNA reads TGTGCCAGCAGCTTAGCGGTAGGCGGGGGTTACAATGAGCAGTTCTTC. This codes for CASSLAVGGGYNEQFF.

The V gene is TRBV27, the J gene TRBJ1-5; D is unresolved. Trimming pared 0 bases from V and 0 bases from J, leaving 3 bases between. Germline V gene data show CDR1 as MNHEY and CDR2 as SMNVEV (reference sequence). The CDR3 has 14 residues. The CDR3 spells CASSLSYSNQPQHF. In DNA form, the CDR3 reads TGTGCCAGCAGTTTATCCTATAGCAATCAGCCCCAGCATTTT.

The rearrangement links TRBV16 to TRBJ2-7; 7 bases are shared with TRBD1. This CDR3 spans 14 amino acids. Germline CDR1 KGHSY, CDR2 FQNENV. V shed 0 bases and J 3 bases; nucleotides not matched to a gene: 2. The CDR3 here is CASSQSRQGYEQYF. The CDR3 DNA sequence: TGTGCCAGCAGCCAATCGAGACAGGGCTACGAGCAGTACTTC.

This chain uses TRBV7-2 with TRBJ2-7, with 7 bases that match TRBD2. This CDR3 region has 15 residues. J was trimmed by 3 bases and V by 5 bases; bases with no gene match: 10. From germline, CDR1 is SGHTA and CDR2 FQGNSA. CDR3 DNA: TGTGCCAGCAGCCCCCCCGCGGGGGTTGGCTACGAGCAGTACTTC. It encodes CASSPPAGVGYEQYF.

CDR3 sequence: CATSEREKGWADTQYF. Here the CDR3 DNA reads TGTGCCACCAGCGAGCGGGAGAAAGGGTGGGCAGATACGCAGTATTTT. The chain recombines TRBV15 with TRBJ2-3; 8 bases are shared with TRBD2. After removal of 5 bases from V and 4 bases from J, the junction contained 11 bases not matched to a gene. The germline V gene has CDR1 LNHNV and CDR2 YYDKDF (reference sequence). CDR3 length: 16 residues.

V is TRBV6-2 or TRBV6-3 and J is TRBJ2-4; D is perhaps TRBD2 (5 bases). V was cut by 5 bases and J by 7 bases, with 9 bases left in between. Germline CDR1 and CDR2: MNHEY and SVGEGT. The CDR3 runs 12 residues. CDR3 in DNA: TGTGCCAGCAGTAGGGAGTCGAACATTCAGTACTTC. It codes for CASSRESNIQYF.

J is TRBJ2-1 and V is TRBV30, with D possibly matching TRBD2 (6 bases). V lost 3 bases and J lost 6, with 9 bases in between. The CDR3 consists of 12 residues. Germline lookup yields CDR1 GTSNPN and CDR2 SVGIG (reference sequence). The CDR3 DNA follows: TGTGCCTGGAGCGGGACTTTCAATGAGCAGTTCTTC. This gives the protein CAWSGTFNEQFF.